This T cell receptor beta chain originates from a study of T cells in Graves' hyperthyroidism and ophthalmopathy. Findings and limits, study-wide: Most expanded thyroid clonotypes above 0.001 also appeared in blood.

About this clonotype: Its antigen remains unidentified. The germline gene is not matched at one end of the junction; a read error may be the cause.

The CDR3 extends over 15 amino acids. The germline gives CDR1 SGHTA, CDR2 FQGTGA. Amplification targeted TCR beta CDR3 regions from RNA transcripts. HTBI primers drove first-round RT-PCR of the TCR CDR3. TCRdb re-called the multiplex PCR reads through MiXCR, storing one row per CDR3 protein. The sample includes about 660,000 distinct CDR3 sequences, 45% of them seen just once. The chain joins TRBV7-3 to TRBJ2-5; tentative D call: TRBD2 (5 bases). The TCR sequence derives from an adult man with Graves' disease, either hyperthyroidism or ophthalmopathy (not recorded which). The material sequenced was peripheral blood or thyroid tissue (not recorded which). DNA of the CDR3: TGTGCCAGCAGCGTAACTGAGAGGGCCCAAGAGACCCAGTACTTC. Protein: CASSVTERAQETQYF.